This T cell receptor (beta chain) is from a study of cytomegalovirus exposure and HLA in healthy donors. Findings of the study overall: HLA alleles showed associations with 15,000 to 20,000 TCR beta sequences in a later analysis, at a 0.05 false discovery rate. Common viral pathogens (according to a later analysis) appeared linked to several of the most significant clusters. Clonal expansion, a later analysis showed, was greater in HLA-associated TCR beta chains than in equally common others. Previously analyzed data showed that most TCR beta V segments were productive at a frequency of about 90% or about 30%.

The study ran its PCR with 60 Vbeta and 13 Jbeta primers. Libraries were prepared by immunoSEQ multiplex PCR; TCRdb keeps only in-frame clonotypes and omits some of them. The sample carries under 150,000 clones, about three quarters recorded once. V gave up 1 base and J gave up 2 bases, with 5 bases separating them. This CDR3 spans 13 amino acids. CDR1 is SEHNR, CDR2 FQNEAQ, per germline (reference sequence). Note on this clone: Its target is unknown. Other DNA sequences of this sample code for an identical CDR3.

This clonotype was sampled from a male donor in good health and CMV-seropositive. Sequencing input: PBMCs. The chain links TRBV7-9 to TRBJ2-5; D is unresolved. The CDR3, as DNA: TGTGCCAGCAGCTTAGGCAGTCAAGAGACCCAGTACTTC. Protein product: CASSLGSQETQYF.